Below are 18 T cell receptor beta chains sequenced from a single sample in a study of tumour-infiltrating T cells in Burkitt lymphoma. Assay used: immunoSEQ multiplex PCR; TCRdb lists only in-frame clones, some missing. Here the sample spans about 14,000 clones, about 33% being singletons. Sequencing was done on a sample of tumor tissue. These receptors were taken from a human donor with diffuse large B-cell lymphoma.

V and J are TRBV5-1 and TRBJ2-5, with TRBD1 identical over 7 bases. This CDR3 has 15 residues. Germline CDR1 SGHRS, CDR2 YFSETQ. V trimming: 5 bases; J trimming: 0 bases; junction bases outside the gene matches: 7. CDR3 in DNA: TGCGCCAGCAGTGGGGACAGCCCGGACCAAGAGACCCAGTACTTC. Translating it yields CASSGDSPDQETQYF.

The rearrangement joins TRBV2 to TRBJ1-5, with 8 bases identical to TRBD1. From germline, CDR1 is SNHLY and CDR2 FYNNEI. The CDR3 loop spans 15 amino acids. Trimming at V came to 4 bases and at J to 3 bases, leaving 5 bases not matched to a gene. The CDR3 reads CASSALTGVNQPQHF. CDR3 DNA sequence: TGTGCCAGCAGTGCCCTGACAGGGGTCAATCAGCCCCAGCATTTT.

The sample holds a few counts of this clone. This sequence joins TRBV2 and TRBJ2-5; unclear D gene. The CDR3 extends over 14 amino acids. In germline, CDR1 is SNHLY, CDR2 FYNNEI. The V end lost 1 base, the J end lost 2 bases, and 8 bases lay between the germline ends. CDR3 nucleotide sequence: TGTGCCAGCAGTGAAGGGACGTATCAAGAGACCCAGTACTTC. This codes for CASSEGTYQETQYF.

V and J are TRBV15 and TRBJ2-1; TRBD2 aligns across 7 bases. V shed 0 bases and J 9 bases; nucleotides not matched to a gene: 8. The CDR3 is 15 amino acids. Germline-derived CDR1 and CDR2 are LNHNV and YYDKDF (reference sequence). The CDR3 DNA follows: TGTGCCACCAGCAGAGATCGGGCAGCGGGACGTGAGCAGTTCTTC. Its protein is CATSRDRAAGREQFF.

This clone was counted only a few times. The J gene is TRBJ1-1, the V gene TRBV6-5, with D possibly matching TRBD1 (6 bases). V dropped 8 bases and J dropped 1 base, with 14 bases sitting between them. CDR3 length: 14 amino acids. Germline V gives CDR1 MNHEY, CDR2 SVGAGI. DNA for the CDR3: TGTGCCAGCGGTTCTACAGGGTCGAACACTGAAGCTTTCTTT. Translating gives CASGSTGSNTEAFF.

The V gene is TRBV5-4, the J gene TRBJ2-6, with D tentatively TRBD1 or TRBD2 (5 bases each). Germline CDR1 SGHNT, CDR2 YYREEE (reference sequence). This CDR3 region has 15 residues. The V gene lost 3 bases and the J gene lost 2 bases, with 9 bases spanning the gap. The CDR3 region is CASSSRETGANVLTF. CDR3 nucleotide sequence: TGTGCCAGCAGCTCCAGGGAGACTGGGGCCAACGTCCTGACTTTC.

This clone was seen more than once but under ten times. CDR3 nucleotides: TGTGCCAGCAGCTTAGGGACAGGGGGCGAGCAGTACTTC. It is translated as CASSLGTGGEQYF. The chain links TRBV7-9 to TRBJ2-7, with TRBD1 identical over 10 bases. After removal of 1 base from V and 6 bases from J, the junction contained 0 bases not matched to a gene. This CDR3 is 13 amino acids long. Germline-derived CDR1 and CDR2 are SEHNR and FQNEAQ (reference sequence). Using reference TRBV7-9 and TRBJ2-7 for the parts outside the CDR3, the full variable domain is DTGVSQNPRHKITKRGQNVTFRCDPISEHNRLYWYRQTLGQGPEFLTYFQNEAQLEKSRLLSDRFSAERPKGSFSTLEIQRTEQGDSAMYLCASSLGTGGEQYFGPGTRLTVT.

This rearrangement joins TRBV9 to TRBJ2-7, with a weak D call TRBD2 (5 bases). The germline CDR1 and CDR2 sequences are SGDLS and YYNGEE. The CDR3 contains 13 residues. The germline V and J ends were trimmed by 0 bases and 5 bases, with 9 bases remaining between them. In DNA form, the CDR3 reads TGTGCCAGCAGCGTAGGGCTAGCAGACGAGCAGTACTTC. It yields the protein CASSVGLADEQYF.

In this sample, this clone turned up a few times. In DNA, the CDR3 is TGCGCCAGCAGCTTGGAGATTCCGGGAGAGACCCAGTACTTC. Protein sequence: CASSLEIPGETQYF. The chain is built from TRBV5-1 and TRBJ2-5; no definite D call. The CDR3 is made up of 14 amino acids. Trimming took 0 bases from V and 4 from J, leaving 10 bases between them. Germline loops: CDR1 SGHRS, CDR2 YFSETQ.

This clone was counted only a few times. The chain employs TRBV19 and TRBJ2-7; possible D gene TRBD1, 5 bases. The V end lost 9 bases, the J end lost 1 base, and 16 bases lay between the germline ends. The length of the CDR3 is 14 residues. From germline, CDR1 is LNHDA and CDR2 SQIVND (reference sequence). CDR3 in DNA: TGTGCCAGCTCCCCGACAGCTCCGTCCTACGAGCAGTACTTC. Protein: CASSPTAPSYEQYF.

The chain links TRBV27 to TRBJ2-1, with D maybe TRBD2 (6 bases). V was trimmed by 7 bases and J by 7 bases, leaving 17 bases between them. The CDR3 spans 14 residues. From germline, CDR1 is MNHEY and CDR2 SMNVEV (reference sequence). The CDR3 spells CASNQLGGQNEQFF. In DNA, the CDR3 is TGTGCCAGCAATCAACTGGGAGGCCAAAATGAGCAGTTCTTC.

This clone showed up just a few times. V is TRBV7-3 and J is TRBJ2-2; D uncertain. V gave up 5 bases and J gave up 1 base, with 11 bases separating them. The germline CDR1 and CDR2 sequences are SGHTA and FQGTGA. This CDR3 has 15 amino acids. This CDR3 reads CASSRLTGNTGELFF. The CDR3 nucleotides are TGTGCCAGCAGCAGGCTGACGGGGAACACCGGGGAGCTGTTTTTT.

The chain employs TRBV7-9 and TRBJ2-7, with 9 bases identical to TRBD1. The junction had 6 bases not matched to a gene; V was cut back by 0 bases and J by 3 bases. CDR3 length: 16 amino acids. Per the germline V gene, CDR1 is SEHNR and CDR2 is FQNEAQ (reference sequence). The CDR3 protein is CASSLAGGQGIYEQYF. CDR3 coding DNA: TGTGCCAGCAGCTTAGCAGGAGGACAGGGGATCTACGAGCAGTACTTC.

This chain joins TRBV27 and TRBJ1-2; 11 nucleotides align to TRBD1. V shed 6 bases, J shed 8 bases, and the junction held 5 bases outside the gene matches. The CDR3 is made up of 13 amino acids. The germline V gene encodes CDR1 MNHEY and CDR2 SMNVEV (reference sequence). For the CDR3, the DNA is TGTGCCAGCAGGGGGACAGGGGGTGGCGGCTACACCTTC. Its protein product is CASRGTGGGGYTF.

In its sample, this clone ranks as medium-sized. This chain uses TRBV4-2 with TRBJ2-1; possibly TRBD2 for D (5 bases). This CDR3 has 15 residues. Germline V CDR1 and CDR2: LGHNA, YNFKEQ. The V and J ends lost 0 bases and 6 bases respectively, with 12 bases between them. CDR3 amino acids: CASSQESTSLNEQFF. In DNA, the CDR3 is TGTGCCAGCAGCCAAGAATCCACTAGTCTCAATGAGCAGTTCTTC.

This clone was recorded a few times. The J gene is TRBJ2-7, the V gene TRBV11-3, with a possible D match to TRBD2 (5 bases). Germline V gene sequence: CDR1 SGHNT, CDR2 YENEEA. The CDR3 is made up of 13 amino acids. V lost 4 bases and J 3 bases, leaving 10 bases between the germline ends. In DNA form, the CDR3 reads TGTGCCAGCAGCTCCCTCGACTACTACGAGCAGTACTTC. It encodes CASSSLDYYEQYF. Looking up the rest from reference TRBV11-3 and TRBJ2-7 gives the full variable domain: EAGVVQSPRYKIIEKKQPVAFWCNPISGHNTLYWYLQNLGQGPELLIRYENEEAVDDSQLPKDRFSAERLKGVDSTLKIQPAELGDSAVYLCASSSLDYYEQYFGPGTRLTVT.

The chain links TRBV27 to TRBJ1-4; D is undetermined. Trimming left V 6 bases short and J 0 bases short, with 11 bases between. CDR1 MNHEY and CDR2 SMNVEV come from the germline V gene (reference sequence). The CDR3 spans 15 residues. This CDR3 reads CASRGLDATNEKLFF. CDR3 sequence (DNA): TGTGCCAGCAGGGGCCTGGATGCAACTAATGAAAAACTGTTTTTT.

This clone was seen more than once but under ten times. The genes are TRBV9 and TRBJ1-2; 9 nucleotides match TRBD1. The junction had 6 bases not matched to a gene; V was cut back by 1 base and J by 2 bases. Germline V gene data show CDR1 as SGDLS and CDR2 as YYNGEE. The length of the CDR3 is 16 residues. As DNA, the CDR3 is TGTGCCAGCAGCGTAACCCCGGGACAGGGAAACTATGGCTACACCTTC. It codes for CASSVTPGQGNYGYTF.